Each of the 20 T cell receptor beta chains below was sequenced from the same sample in a study of regulatory T cells in long-lasting Graves disease. The time point was: persistent/refractory GD, antithyroid drugs over 5 years with positive TRAb. Researchers made the TCR library from RNA that was extracted from PBMCs. Libraries of TCR beta came from iRepertoire HTBI primers plus Arm-PCR of CDR3 regions. TCRdb ran MiXCR on the multiplex PCR reads and lists one entry per CDR3 protein. This sample has about 420,000 distinct CDR3 sequences, with 23% found just once. Sequencing used peripheral blood mononuclear cells (PBMCs), obtained when the disease was refractory, from a patient treated with antithyroid drugs. These receptors all stem from a female donor with Graves disease.

The sample holds a few counts of this clonotype. V and J are TRBV6-1 and TRBJ2-7; TRBD2 aligns across 8 bases. The CDR3 spans 14 residues. V was pared by 6 bases and J by 6 bases, with 10 bases of the junction left unmatched. Germline lookup yields CDR1 MNHNS and CDR2 SASEGT. The CDR3 reads CASSQAGGGGEQYF. CDR3 DNA: TGTGCCAGCAGCCAGGCGGGGGGCGGGGGCGAGCAGTACTTC.

Many counts were recorded for this clonotype. The rearrangement uses TRBV30 and TRBJ1-5; D gene uncertain. This CDR3 region has 12 residues. Per germline, CDR1 GTSNPN and CDR2 SVGIG (reference sequence). V gave up 0 bases and J gave up 6 bases, with 6 bases separating them. Written as DNA, the CDR3 is TGTGCCTGGAGTGTGGGCCCTCAGCCCCAGCATTTT. Its translation is CAWSVGPQPQHF.

This chain uses TRBV18 with TRBJ1-2, with 7 positions matching TRBD1. The V segment lost 3 bases and the J segment 9 bases; nucleotides outside the gene matches: 10. Germline V gene lookup returns CDR1 KGHSH and CDR2 LQKENI. This CDR3 contains 14 residues. The CDR3 DNA is TGTGCCAGCTCACCGATGGACAGGAGGGATAGCTACACCTTC. This gives the protein CASSPMDRRDSYTF.

This clonotype came up a few times. This CDR3 is CASSYNQGYGYTF. As DNA, the CDR3 is TGTGCCAGCAGTTACAATCAGGGGTATGGCTACACCTTC. This sequence joins TRBV2 and TRBJ1-2; possibly TRBD1 for D (6 bases). V lost 5 bases, J lost 5 bases, and 12 bases lay in between. The CDR3 has 13 residues. Germline V CDR1 and CDR2: SNHLY, FYNNEI.

This clonotype has a count of ten or more. The chain uses TRBV28 and TRBJ1-1; D is unclear. V was cut by 4 bases and J by 0 bases, with 12 bases left in between. Germline lookup yields CDR1 MDHEN and CDR2 SYDVKM. The CDR3 totals 15 residues. The CDR3 bases are TGTGCCAGCAGTTCCCCACAAATCATGAACACTGAAGCTTTCTTT. Its protein product is CASSSPQIMNTEAFF. Complete variable domain (other parts from reference TRBV28 and TRBJ1-1): DVKVTQSSRYLVKRTGEKVFLECVQDMDHENMFWYRQDPGLGLRLIYFSYDVKMKEKGDIPEGYSVSREKKERFSLILESASTNQTSMYLCASSSPQIMNTEAFFGQGTRLTVV.

This clonotype has a handful of counts. This chain uses TRBV5-6 with TRBJ2-7; D is perhaps TRBD1 (5 bases). The CDR3 is 18 residues long. Trimming pared 0 bases from V and 4 bases from J, leaving 23 bases between. Germline values: CDR1 SGHDT, CDR2 YYEEEE. This chain's CDR3 is CASSLVLQGRPESYEQYF. The CDR3 DNA reads as TGTGCCAGCAGCTTGGTATTGCAGGGCCGTCCTGAGTCTTACGAGCAGTACTTC.

In its sample, this clonotype was seen many times. The chain recombines TRBV27 with TRBJ1-4; weak D call: TRBD1 (5 bases). Trimming cost V 7 bases and J 10 bases, with 22 bases left between them. This CDR3 has 15 residues. Germline V gene lookup returns CDR1 MNHEY and CDR2 SMNVEV (reference sequence). Here the CDR3 DNA reads TGTGCCAGCACCACGCTGGCGGGGCAGGTTGGAAAACTGTTTTTT. Translation: CASTTLAGQVGKLFF.

This clonotype was seen a handful of times. This chain joins TRBV30 and TRBJ1-2; TRBD1 is a possible D gene (6 bases). The V end lost 1 base, the J end lost 5 bases, and 11 bases lay between the germline ends. Germline V gives CDR1 GTSNPN, CDR2 SVGIG (reference sequence). CDR3 length equals 13 residues. This CDR3 reads CAWSEGERYGYTF. The CDR3, as DNA: TGTGCCTGGAGTGAGGGGGAACGGTATGGCTACACCTTC.

This clonotype was counted a few times. V is TRBV20-1 and J is TRBJ1-3; 7 nucleotides align to TRBD1. Germline-derived CDR1 and CDR2 are DFQATT and SNEGSKA (reference sequence). V trimming: 6 bases; J trimming: 0 bases; junction bases outside the gene matches: 5. CDR3 size: 14 residues. The CDR3 DNA follows: TGCAGTGCCGAACAGGGGAACTCTGGAAACACCATATATTTT. It encodes CSAEQGNSGNTIYF.

In its sample, this clonotype was seen a few times. The chain is built from TRBV25-1 and TRBJ1-2; perhaps TRBD1 as D (5 bases). CDR3 size: 17 residues. The V and J ends lost 3 bases and 2 bases respectively, with 19 bases between them. The V gene's germline CDR1 is MGHDK and CDR2 SYGVNS. CDR3 DNA sequence: TGTGCCAGCAGTGATACAGCGATAGGGGAATTAAACTATGGCTACACCTTC. The encoded protein is CASSDTAIGELNYGYTF.

This clonotype was counted ten times or more. J is TRBJ2-7 and V is TRBV7-8, with 8 bases that match TRBD1. With V trimmed by 4 bases and J by 4 bases, 12 bases remained unmatched. The length of the CDR3 is 16 residues. Germline CDR1 reads SGHVS; CDR2 reads FQNEAQ. In DNA, the CDR3 is TGTGCCAGCAGCTCTGGATTAGGACAGGGAAAATACGAGCAGTACTTC. Protein sequence: CASSSGLGQGKYEQYF.

This clonotype was observed a handful of times. The rearrangement joins TRBV3-1 to TRBJ2-7; 9 bases match TRBD2. The trim removed 1 base at V and 2 bases at J, leaving 3 bases unmatched. The V gene's germline CDR1 is LGHDT and CDR2 YNNKEL (reference sequence). This CDR3 is built from 15 residues. In nucleotides, the CDR3 is TGTGCCAGCAGCCAAGTGGCTAGCGGGGCCTACGAGCAGTACTTC. Translation gives CASSQVASGAYEQYF.

This clonotype appeared many times. The chain's CDR3 is CASSLPLGSGYTEAFF. CDR3 nucleotides: TGTGCCAGCAGTCTTCCCCTTGGTTCGGGTTACACTGAAGCTTTCTTT. The chain employs TRBV28 and TRBJ1-1; the D is unclear. The germline gives CDR1 MDHEN, CDR2 SYDVKM. Trimming stripped 5 bases from V and 3 bases from J, with 19 bases between. The CDR3 consists of 16 residues.

The CDR3 DNA reads as TGCGCCAGCAGCTTGGACACAGCTAACTATGGCTACACCTTC. It translates to CASSLDTANYGYTF. The V and J genes are TRBV5-1 and TRBJ1-2; D not resolved. The V gene's germline CDR1 is SGHRS and CDR2 YFSETQ. There are 14 residues in the CDR3. The germline V and J ends were trimmed by 0 bases and 0 bases, with 6 bases remaining between them.

This chain uses TRBV29-1 with TRBJ2-1; no firm D call. CDR1 and CDR2 (germline): SQVTM, ANQGSEA. V gave up 1 base and J gave up 9 bases, with 10 bases separating them. The CDR3 has 12 residues. The CDR3 nucleotides read TGCAGCGTTGAAGCAGTATGGAGTGAGCAGTTCTTC. Its translation: CSVEAVWSEQFF.

This chain connects TRBV5-1 to TRBJ1-1; 8 nucleotides agree with TRBD1. CDR3 length equals 15 residues. V was clipped by 4 bases and J by 1 base; unmatched bases: 6. CDR1 is SGHRS, CDR2 YFSETQ, per germline. DNA of the CDR3: TGCGCCAGCAGCGAGGGACAGGCTGGGAACACTGAAGCTTTCTTT. As protein: CASSEGQAGNTEAFF.

This clonotype was counted at least ten times. J is TRBJ1-5 and V is TRBV27; TRBD1 might be the D (6 bases). The CDR3 runs 14 residues. Germline loops: CDR1 MNHEY, CDR2 SMNVEV (reference sequence). V gave up 2 bases and J gave up 6 bases, with 11 bases separating them. The chain's CDR3 is CASSLAGVAQPQHF. As DNA, the CDR3 is TGTGCCAGCAGTTTAGCAGGGGTTGCTCAGCCCCAGCATTTT.

The J gene is TRBJ2-5, the V gene TRBV9; 8 nucleotides align to TRBD2. CDR1 and CDR2 from the germline V gene are SGDLS and YYNGEE. CDR3 length equals 17 residues. V shed 4 bases and J 2 bases; nucleotides not matched to a gene: 13. The CDR3 loop reads CASSTRRRSGVQETQYF. DNA for the CDR3: TGTGCCAGCAGCACAAGACGCCGTAGCGGGGTACAAGAGACCCAGTACTTC.

This clonotype came up a few times. The rearrangement uses TRBV20-1 and TRBJ2-7; a possible D gene is TRBD2 (5 bases). The CDR3 extends over 11 amino acids. Germline V lookup: CDR1 DFQATT, CDR2 SNEGSKA (reference sequence). V was shortened by 0 bases and J by 12 bases, with 12 bases between the two germline ends. CDR3 DNA: TGCAGTGCTAGAGATAGTGAGCGGCTGTACTTC. The encoded protein is CSARDSERLYF.

This clonotype was detected many times. This chain connects TRBV28 to TRBJ1-6; unclear D gene. With 5 bases removed from V and 6 bases from J, the gap between germline ends came to 11 bases. The CDR3 length is 14 residues. CDR1 is MDHEN, CDR2 SYDVKM, per germline. The CDR3 nucleotides are TGTGCCAGCAGTAAGACGAGCCGTAATTCACCCCTCCACTTT. This gives the protein CASSKTSRNSPLHF.